This TCR beta chain comes out of a study of Tregs in tolerant kidney transplant recipients. Sequenced by immunoSEQ multiplex PCR; TCRdb stores in-frame clones only, minus some. The table records some 66,000 clones, over 85% of them present only once. Thawed PBMCs were FACS-sorted into unstimulated CD4+CD25+CD127- regulatory T cells, CD4+CD25- non-regulatory cells, CD4 and CD8 cells. This CDR3 has 14 amino acids. V was pared by 8 bases and J by 5 bases, with 9 bases of the junction left unmatched. Germline V gives CDR1 SGHTA, CDR2 FQGNSA. Sequences were derived from CD8+ T cells from blood, sampled before the transplant. The V gene is TRBV7-2, the J gene TRBJ2-1; 7 nucleotides agree with TRBD2. The sequence was collected from a human donor who received a combined kidney and bone marrow transplant. The CDR3 here is CASGPSGTHNEQFF. Here the CDR3 DNA reads TGTGCCAGCGGGCCTAGCGGTACCCACAATGAGCAGTTCTTC.